This entry lists 30 T cell receptor beta chains sequenced from one sample in a study of shared clonotypes between healthy human individuals (dated by TCRdb to 2018 to 2020). The method was the immunoSEQ multiplex PCR assay. As stored in TCRdb, this immuneACCESS dataset retains in-frame rearrangements with V and J assigned. A fraction of the clones does not appear; measured against another copy, unresolved V genes explain less than half of the discrepancy, and the remainder lacks a known reason. The sample table contains 2 million to 2.5 million clones; only one count was recorded for approximately 94% of them. Jointly, the top ten make up around 0.13% of the sample. Specimen: naive CD4+ T cells sorted from blood. What the cell subset or site label conveys for this sample: CD45RA+ positively selected. The receptors shown here come from a man younger than 30 in good health.

Concerning this clone: The identical CDR3 is also encoded by other nucleotide sequences in the sample. This chain uses TRBV18 with TRBJ2-7; D call uncertain. The CDR3 sequence is 12 residues long. Per germline, CDR1 KGHSH and CDR2 LQKENI. Trimming cost V 2 bases and J 3 bases, with 5 bases left between them. This CDR3 is CASSPTLYEQYF. The CDR3 DNA reads TGTGCCAGCTCACCAACGCTCTACGAGCAGTACTTC.

The chain employs TRBV5-4 and TRBJ1-6; D possibly corresponds to TRBD1 (5 bases). The V end was cut by 5 bases, the J end by 5 bases, with 17 bases between. This CDR3 spans 16 amino acids. In germline, CDR1 is SGHNT, CDR2 YYREEE (reference sequence). CDR3 protein: CASRTIVGGNNSPLHF. DNA for the CDR3: TGTGCCAGCAGAACAATCGTGGGGGGTAATAATTCACCCCTCCACTTT.

Of note for this clone: Distinct nucleotide sequences in the sample also encode this CDR3. V usage is TRBV2 and J usage is TRBJ2-5; no clear D. The germline V gene encodes CDR1 SNHLY and CDR2 FYNNEI. V gave up 1 base and J gave up 4 bases, with 7 bases separating them. This CDR3 region has 13 residues. This CDR3 reads CASSEEVRETQYF. In DNA, the CDR3 is TGTGCCAGCAGTGAAGAGGTCAGAGAGACCCAGTACTTC.

The chain has TRBV7-2 and TRBJ1-4; tentatively, D is TRBD1 (6 bases). The CDR3 runs 13 residues. CDR1 and CDR2 (germline): SGHTA, FQGNSA. Trimming left V 4 bases short and J 6 bases short, with 9 bases between. The CDR3 sequence: CASSSRQDEKLFF. CDR3 in DNA: TGTGCCAGCAGCTCAAGACAGGATGAAAAACTGTTTTTT.

The chain uses TRBV4-1 and TRBJ1-3, with D hard to call. The germline V gene encodes CDR1 MGHRA and CDR2 YSYEKL. The germline V and J ends were trimmed by 2 bases and 0 bases, with 11 bases remaining between them. The CDR3 consists of 16 residues. The chain's CDR3 is CASSQILTSSGNTIYF. CDR3 sequence (DNA): TGCGCCAGCAGCCAAATTCTGACGAGCTCTGGAAACACCATATATTTT.

The chain uses TRBV4-1 and TRBJ2-3; D uncertain. From germline, CDR1 is MGHRA and CDR2 YSYEKL. V gave up 1 base and J gave up 5 bases, with 4 bases separating them. The CDR3 loop spans 12 amino acids. CDR3 sequence (DNA): TGCGCCAGCAGCCAAGTCGGAGATACGCAGTATTTT. Residues: CASSQVGDTQYF.

In nucleotides, the CDR3 is TGTGCCAGCAGTTTATCTAGGCCGGCCACCGGGGAGCTGTTTTTT. It specifies CASSLSRPATGELFF. V and J are TRBV28 and TRBJ2-2, with unresolved D. The CDR3 sequence is 15 residues long. V dropped 1 base and J dropped 4 bases, with 10 bases sitting between them. Germline loops: CDR1 MDHEN, CDR2 SYDVKM.

The chain recombines TRBV6-1 with TRBJ1-1; D gene unclear. Deletions cut 8 bases from V and 11 bases from J, with 21 bases between. This CDR3 contains 13 residues. From germline, CDR1 is MNHNS and CDR2 SASEGT. The CDR3, as DNA: TGTGCCAGCTTTCTAAAGGGCGAGACCAGGGCTTTCTTT. It is translated as CASFLKGETRAFF.

CDR3 sequence: CASSEAERRVETQYF. The CDR3 region has the DNA TGTGCCAGCAGTGAAGCGGAAAGGCGGGTGGAGACCCAGTACTTC. V usage is TRBV6-1 and J usage is TRBJ2-5; TRBD2 might be the D (5 bases). In germline, CDR1 is MNHNS, CDR2 SASEGT. Trimming removed 0 bases from V and 5 bases from J, with 13 bases in between. The CDR3 extends over 15 amino acids.

This clone was picked up one time. V usage is TRBV30 and J usage is TRBJ2-7, with 7 nucleotides matching TRBD1. In germline, CDR1 is GTSNPN, CDR2 SVGIG (reference sequence). V gave up 4 bases and J gave up 4 bases; unmatched junction bases: 7. The length of the CDR3 is 13 residues. The CDR3 bases are TGTGCCTGGACCCTGGGACAGCGGTACGAGCAGTACTTC. Residues: CAWTLGQRYEQYF.

V gene TRBV5-1 combines with J gene TRBJ2-6; D is undetermined. With 3 bases removed from V and 0 bases from J, the gap between germline ends came to 7 bases. The CDR3 is made up of 15 amino acids. The germline V gene encodes CDR1 SGHRS and CDR2 YFSETQ. DNA of the CDR3: TGCGCCAGCAGCTCCCAGTACTCTGGGGCCAACGTCCTGACTTTC. The encoded protein is CASSSQYSGANVLTF.

This clone came up once. J is TRBJ2-5 and V is TRBV2; tentatively, D is TRBD1 or TRBD2 (6 bases each). The CDR3 runs 13 residues. V was cut by 1 base and J by 7 bases, with 10 bases left in between. The germline V gene has CDR1 SNHLY and CDR2 FYNNEI. CDR3 sequence reads: CASSEEGGLTQYF. Written as DNA, the CDR3 is TGTGCCAGCAGTGAAGAGGGGGGTTTGACCCAGTACTTC.

The CDR3 region has the DNA TGTGCCAGCAGCTTAGAACTAGCGGGAGTGGGGGAGCTGTTTTTT. Translated, it gives CASSLELAGVGELFF. The J gene is TRBJ2-2, the V gene TRBV7-2; 11 bases match TRBD2. After removal of 1 base from V and 8 bases from J, the junction contained 3 bases not matched to a gene. Germline V gives CDR1 SGHTA, CDR2 FQGNSA. The CDR3 length is 15 residues.

The chain recombines TRBV27 with TRBJ1-2; tentatively, D is TRBD1 (5 bases). The CDR3 is 13 amino acids. Germline V gene lookup returns CDR1 MNHEY and CDR2 SMNVEV (reference sequence). V was cut by 0 bases and J by 11 bases, with 13 bases left in between. CDR3 region: CASSLSQGPPYTF. CDR3 bases: TGTGCCAGCAGTTTATCCCAGGGCCCCCCTTACACCTTC.

V usage is TRBV6-6 and J usage is TRBJ2-1; no clear D. The CDR3 covers 12 residues. Trimming pared 2 bases from V and 9 bases from J, leaving 8 bases between. Germline V gene sequence: CDR1 MNHNY, CDR2 SVGAGI (reference sequence). This chain's CDR3 is CASSYPVGEQFF. The CDR3 coding sequence is TGTGCCAGCAGTTACCCGGTGGGTGAGCAGTTCTTC.

This chain joins TRBV5-1 and TRBJ2-7; no firm D call. CDR3 size: 15 residues. Per the germline V gene, CDR1 is SGHRS and CDR2 is YFSETQ. Trimming left V 4 bases short and J 0 bases short, with 14 bases between. CDR3 in amino acids: CASSLGLGYSYEQYF. In DNA form, the CDR3 reads TGCGCCAGCAGCCTCGGATTAGGATACTCCTACGAGCAGTACTTC.

As regards this clone: Different DNA sequences within this sample yield the same CDR3. The CDR3 DNA is TGTGCCAGCAGTGAAAGGGGCTATGGCTACACCTTC. It is translated as CASSERGYGYTF. V and J are TRBV2 and TRBJ1-2; TRBD1 is a possible D gene (5 bases). CDR3 length: 12 residues. In germline, CDR1 is SNHLY, CDR2 FYNNEI. V was cut by 2 bases and J by 4 bases, with 5 bases left in between.

V is TRBV9 and J is TRBJ1-4; D remains ambiguous. V lost 3 bases and J lost 8, with 14 bases in between. The CDR3 has 14 residues. Germline values: CDR1 SGDLS, CDR2 YYNGEE. For the CDR3, the DNA is TGTGCCAGCAGCGCAGAAGGGCTCGGAGAAAAACTGTTTTTT. This sequence encodes CASSAEGLGEKLFF.

Points on this clone: Other DNA sequences from this sample encode an identical CDR3 as well. This chain joins TRBV4-1 and TRBJ1-5; D gene unclear. Germline CDR1 and CDR2: MGHRA and YSYEKL. Trimming left V 0 bases short and J 0 bases short, with 12 bases between. The CDR3 contains 17 residues. The CDR3 coding sequence is TGCGCCAGCAGCCAAGATTTGACGGGAGGTAGCAATCAGCCCCAGCATTTT. Residues: CASSQDLTGGSNQPQHF.

The chain is built from TRBV6-6 and TRBJ1-6; D gene unclear. The CDR3 totals 13 residues. V lost 6 bases, J lost 9 bases, and 12 bases lay in between. CDR1 is MNHNY, CDR2 SVGAGI, per germline (reference sequence). DNA of the CDR3: TGTGCCAGCAGCTCTCCCCCGCGTTCACCCCTCCACTTT. Translation gives CASSSPPRSPLHF.

About this clone itself: This specimen includes other DNA sequences encoding the same CDR3. The chain uses TRBV10-3 and TRBJ1-1, with unresolved D. The germline gives CDR1 ENHRY, CDR2 SYGVKD. CDR3 size: 14 residues. V was trimmed by 3 bases and J by 1 base, leaving 9 bases between them. Written as DNA, the CDR3 is TGTGCCATCAGTGATGGCGGAGGGAACACTGAAGCTTTCTTT. Translation: CAISDGGGNTEAFF.

The rearrangement uses TRBV5-6 and TRBJ2-2; a weak D match, TRBD1 (5 bases). CDR3 length: 17 amino acids. Deletions cut 0 bases from V and 0 bases from J, with 12 bases between. Germline CDR1 and CDR2: SGHDT and YYEEEE. This CDR3 is CASSLEGPTANTGELFF. CDR3 nucleotide sequence: TGTGCCAGCAGCTTGGAAGGTCCGACAGCGAACACCGGGGAGCTGTTTTTT.

The chain combines TRBV28 with TRBJ1-6, with a weak D call TRBD1 (6 bases). CDR1 is MDHEN, CDR2 SYDVKM, per germline. The V gene lost 1 base and the J gene lost 6 bases, with 16 bases spanning the gap. This CDR3 is built from 17 residues. This chain's CDR3 is CASSLSPRGKSNSPLHF. The CDR3, as DNA: TGTGCCAGCAGTTTATCCCCAAGGGGGAAATCTAATTCACCCCTCCACTTT.

The V and J genes are TRBV7-9 and TRBJ1-3, with D perhaps matching TRBD1 (5 bases). The germline gives CDR1 SEHNR, CDR2 FQNEAQ (reference sequence). Trimming cost V 5 bases and J 0 bases, with 14 bases left between them. The CDR3 consists of 16 residues. The CDR3 DNA follows: TGTGCCAGCAGCGCTGGAGGGACGGTCTCTGGAAACACCATATATTTT. Translating it yields CASSAGGTVSGNTIYF.

The chain combines TRBV14 with TRBJ2-7; 9 bases fit TRBD1. Germline lookup yields CDR1 SGHDN and CDR2 FVKESK. V dropped 3 bases and J dropped 6; count of bases not matched to a gene: 0. The CDR3 length is 12 residues. The CDR3 sequence: CASSQTGGEQYF. The CDR3, as DNA: TGTGCCAGCAGCCAGACAGGGGGCGAGCAGTACTTC.

The V call is TRBV29-1, the J call TRBJ1-1; D gene unclear. Per the germline V gene, CDR1 is SQVTM and CDR2 is ANQGSEA. V lost 5 bases, J lost 4 bases, and 17 bases lay in between. This CDR3 has 14 residues. CDR3 protein: CSVMEGGFITEAFF. As DNA, the CDR3 is TGCAGCGTTATGGAGGGCGGATTTATCACTGAAGCTTTCTTT.

The V gene is TRBV6-1, the J gene TRBJ1-6; D remains unclear. CDR3 length: 12 residues. Trimming pared 2 bases from V and 14 bases from J, leaving 10 bases between. Germline CDR1 and CDR2: MNHNS and SASEGT. The CDR3 DNA is TGTGCCAGCAGTGAAAACACGTGGACCCTCCACTTT. Its protein is CASSENTWTLHF.

This rearrangement joins TRBV10-2 to TRBJ2-5; D is unresolved. Germline V lookup: CDR1 WSHSY, CDR2 SAAADI. The CDR3 covers 13 residues. V was shortened by 3 bases and J by 4 bases, with 9 bases between the two germline ends. CDR3 sequence reads: CASSEWGTETQYF. For the CDR3, the DNA is TGCGCCAGCAGTGAATGGGGAACAGAGACCCAGTACTTC.

The CDR3 nucleotides are TGTGCCAGCAGGGCCCTCTCCTACGAGCAGTACTTC. This sequence encodes CASRALSYEQYF. The chain carries TRBV2 and TRBJ2-7; D unclear. This CDR3 contains 12 residues. V was shortened by 6 bases and J by 0 bases, with 6 bases between the two germline ends. CDR1 and CDR2 from the germline V gene are SNHLY and FYNNEI.

In regard to this clone: Additional DNA sequences in this sample encode the identical CDR3. The rearrangement uses TRBV5-1 and TRBJ2-7, with D tentatively TRBD1 or TRBD2 (5 bases each). This CDR3 is built from 15 residues. V was pared by 0 bases and J by 2 bases, with 12 bases between. Germline V gives CDR1 SGHRS, CDR2 YFSETQ. The CDR3 DNA sequence: TGCGCCAGCAGCTTGGTTGCAGGGAGCACCTACGAGCAGTACTTC. Its translation: CASSLVAGSTYEQYF.